Below, one T cell receptor (beta chain) is given with its context. Its antigen is as yet unknown. Sorted-subset replicate PCR reactions contained around 220 ng DNA, corresponding to 29,000 or so T cell genomes. Original processing notes: Filtering differed, since immunoSEQ gave only junction sequences and no quality scores. Profiled with immunoSEQ multiplex PCR; TCRdb holds only in-frame clones, not every one. V and J calls and clone size follow that table, whereas D and trimming were derived from the DNA. The repertoire consists of about 980,000 clones, with 76% occurring once and the leading ten covering 1.5%. The entry originates in a study of shared clonotypes between healthy human individuals. Study-level points and caveats: For naive CD4 cells, roughly 4.8% of clonotypes were shared across a few donors.

The TCR was taken from a man aged 18 to 29 in good health. Specimen: memory CD4+ T cells sorted from blood. The sample's subset: CD45RA-negative fraction.

CDR3 in amino acids: CASSLGTGSGEQFF. In DNA, the CDR3 is TGCGCCAGCAGCTTGGGGACAGGGTCCGGTGAGCAGTTCTTC. V gene TRBV5-1 combines with J gene TRBJ2-1; 8 bases match TRBD1. Germline V gives CDR1 SGHRS, CDR2 YFSETQ. CDR3 length equals 14 residues. The trim removed 0 bases at V and 9 bases at J, leaving 5 bases unmatched.